A selection of T cell receptor beta chains follows, all from one sample in a study of CD8 T cells in ankylosing spondylitis. TCRdb re-analysed the 5' RACE reads in MiXCR, keeping a single row per CDR3 protein. The data show a few hundred thousand distinct CDR3 sequences, roughly 18% seen once. The source material was blood, either unsorted or a sorted T cell fraction (not recorded which). The source of these receptors is a male donor with ankylosing spondylitis. The CDR3 runs from the conserved cysteine through the conserved F or W. The order of the fields is V gene, CDR3 protein.

TRBV7-9	CASSSTGTSKQFF
TRBV24-1	CATSDAGPKAYNEQFF
TRBV20-1	CSAPDWSSGNTIYF
TRBV18	CASSPTGQGDTEAFF
TRBV10-2	CASRPGTRESLETQYF
TRBV29-1	CSVVPGLAGVEQFF
TRBV7-6	CASSSIYRGPQYF
TRBV20-1	CSVPPPDRENSPLHF
TRBV20-1	CSAPTRDREETQYF
TRBV9	CASPGHLKKLFF
TRBV20-1	CSRAGIYNEQFF
TRBV28	CASIVPNTEAFF
TRBV18	CASSPPGRGGVGTEAFF
TRBV11-1	CASSPHRADEQFF
TRBV10-3	CASQGGAKNEQFF
TRBV20-1	CSARGLRNSNQPQHF